This entry is about one T cell receptor beta chain. Authors' data handling: Estimation of nucleated cell counts relied on the amplification of reference gene primers. The assay was immunoSEQ multiplex PCR, and TCRdb's table has in-frame clones only and misses some. V and J calls and clone size follow that table, whereas D and trimming were derived from the DNA. The sample shows nearly 350,000 clones, 91% of them seen only once. This CDR3 is 15 amino acids long. The germline gives CDR1 KGHDR, CDR2 SFDVKD. With 1 base removed from V and 8 bases from J, the gap between germline ends came to 13 bases. This sample was included in a study of blood T cell repertoires in COVID-19.

The sequenced material came from peripheral blood. This chain links TRBV24-1 with TRBJ1-4; weak D call: TRBD1 (5 bases). The sequence came from a woman under 30 who had recovered from COVID-19. The CDR3 DNA follows: TGTGCCACCAGTGATTTCAACGGGCCAGGGGAAAAACTGTTTTTT. Protein product: CATSDFNGPGEKLFF.